Included here is one TCR beta chain sequence, with context. Antigen unknown. The sample originates from a study of cytomegalovirus exposure and HLA in healthy donors. The CDR3 extends over 15 amino acids. Trimming removed 4 bases from V and 4 bases from J, with 16 bases in between. Germline assignment: CDR1 SGHRS and CDR2 YFSETQ. Study-wide findings and caveats: Because they were indistinguishable, some V segments, including TRBV6-2 and TRBV6-3, were excluded. Previously analyzed data showed that most TCR beta V segments were productive at a frequency of about 87% or about 30%.

13 Jbeta primers and 60 Vbeta primers were used for the PCR. The data were produced by immunoSEQ multiplex PCR, yet TCRdb's version contains in-frame clones alone and is incomplete. Here the sample spans some 190,000 clones, about four fifths being singletons. The origin of this receptor is a male donor in good health and CMV-seronegative. This rearrangement joins TRBV5-1 to TRBJ2-3; D perhaps matches TRBD1 (5 bases). Material: PBMCs. The CDR3: CASSGRQPQADTQYF. The DNA of the CDR3 is TGCGCCAGCAGCGGAAGACAGCCCCAGGCAGATACGCAGTATTTT. Variable domain in full (rest from reference TRBV5-1 and TRBJ2-3): KAGVTQTPRYLIKTRGQQVTLSCSPISGHRSVSWYQQTPGQGLQFLFEYFSETQRNKGNFPGRFSGRQFSNSRSEMNVSTLELGDSALYLCASSGRQPQADTQYFGPGTRLTVL.